These 21 T cell receptor beta chains came from one sample sequenced in a study of blood T cell repertoires in COVID-19. The assay was immunoSEQ multiplex PCR, and TCRdb's table has in-frame clones only and misses some. Here the sample spans some 150,000 clones, 70% to 85% being singletons. Sequencing input: peripheral blood. The receptors come from a human donor in a cohort sampled during active COVID-19.

This sequence joins TRBV4-2 and TRBJ1-1, with 10 bases fitting TRBD1. Germline CDR1 reads LGHNA; CDR2 reads YNFKEQ. Trimming cost V 0 bases and J 4 bases; bases outside gene matches: 5. The CDR3 has 16 residues. CDR3 region: CASSQEGTGARTEAFF. The CDR3 DNA reads TGTGCCAGCAGCCAAGAGGGGACAGGGGCTCGCACTGAAGCTTTCTTT.

The chain couples TRBV3-1 (or the pseudogene TRBV3-2) to TRBJ1-5; maybe TRBD1 (6 bases). V was shortened by 1 base and J by 2 bases, with 9 bases between the two germline ends. The CDR3 extends over 15 amino acids. Germline-derived CDR1 and CDR2 are LGHDT and YNNKEL (reference sequence). CDR3 nucleotide sequence: TGTGCCAGCAGCCAAGGGGGGCCCGGCAATCAGCCCCAGCATTTT. It is translated as CASSQGGPGNQPQHF.

This sequence joins TRBV2 and TRBJ2-7, with D tentatively TRBD1 (6 bases). This CDR3 region has 14 residues. V lost 0 bases to trimming and J lost 1 base, with 7 bases between them. The germline V gene encodes CDR1 SNHLY and CDR2 FYNNEI. CDR3 sequence: CASSEADRSYEQYF. Written as DNA, the CDR3 is TGTGCCAGCAGTGAAGCCGACAGGTCCTACGAGCAGTACTTC.

The chain combines TRBV12-3 or TRBV12-4 with TRBJ1-1; TRBD1 is a possible D gene (5 bases). Trimming pared 6 bases from V and 1 base from J, leaving 9 bases between. The CDR3 runs 13 residues. CDR3 nucleotide sequence: TGTGCCAGCAGCCAGGGAGGGAACACTGAAGCTTTCTTT. Its translation is CASSQGGNTEAFF.

The chain joins TRBV5-4 to TRBJ2-2; the match to TRBD2 covers 15 bases. V lost 4 bases to trimming and J lost 6 bases; unmatched junction nucleotides: 4. This CDR3 region has 16 residues. Germline CDR1 reads SGHNT; CDR2 reads YYREEE (reference sequence). The CDR3 bases are TGTGCCAGCAGCACCGGGACTAGCGGGGGGTCCGGGGAGCTGTTTTTT. As protein: CASSTGTSGGSGELFF.

The V and J genes are TRBV4-1 and TRBJ1-1; a weak D match, TRBD1 (5 bases). Germline loops: CDR1 MGHRA, CDR2 YSYEKL. This CDR3 is built from 16 residues. Trimming took 2 bases from V and 4 from J, leaving 17 bases between them. The CDR3 DNA follows: TGCGCCAGCAGCCAACGACCACAGGAATTCAGCACTGAAGCTTTCTTT. It translates to CASSQRPQEFSTEAFF.

This chain links TRBV19 with TRBJ1-2; 8 bases fit TRBD1. The J segment lost 8 bases and the V segment lost 7 bases, leaving 9 bases of the junction unmatched. Germline CDR1 and CDR2: LNHDA and SQIVND (reference sequence). There are 13 residues in the CDR3. CDR3 sequence (DNA): TGTGCCAGTATCGCACAGGGGGTATGGGGCTACACCTTC. Encoded protein: CASIAQGVWGYTF.

This sequence joins TRBV5-1 and TRBJ1-1, with TRBD1 as a possible D gene (5 bases). Trimming removed 4 bases from V and 3 bases from J, with 13 bases in between. Looked up from germline, CDR1 is SGHRS and CDR2 is YFSETQ. The CDR3 runs to 14 residues. CDR3 sequence reads: CASSGQGLDTEAFF. CDR3 in DNA: TGCGCCAGCAGCGGTCAGGGCCTGGACACTGAAGCTTTCTTT.

This sequence joins TRBV12-5 and TRBJ2-5, with 11 bases lining up with TRBD1. CDR1 is LGHNT and CDR2 is FRNRAP in the germline V gene. This CDR3 comprises 15 residues. J gave up 7 bases and V 5 bases, and 9 bases lay outside the gene matches. The CDR3 loop is CASGLHLGQGVTQYF. CDR3 coding DNA: TGTGCTAGTGGTCTTCACCTGGGACAGGGGGTGACCCAGTACTTC. Full variable domain (outside the CDR3, taken from reference TRBV12-5 and TRBJ2-5): DARVTQTPRHKVTEMGQEVTMRCQPILGHNTVFWYRQTMMQGLELLAYFRNRAPLDDSGMPKDRFSAEMPDATLATLKIQPSEPRDSAVYFCASGLHLGQGVTQYFGPGTRLLVL.

V gene TRBV9 combines with J gene TRBJ2-3; D perhaps matches TRBD1 (6 bases). With 3 bases removed from V and 0 bases from J, the gap between germline ends came to 11 bases. CDR3 length: 15 residues. Germline V lookup: CDR1 SGDLS, CDR2 YYNGEE. CDR3 sequence (DNA): TGTGCCAGCAGCGCGATTCAGGGGAGCACAGATACGCAGTATTTT. Its protein product is CASSAIQGSTDTQYF.

The chain couples TRBV3-1 (or the pseudogene TRBV3-2) to TRBJ2-7; a weak D match, TRBD1 (6 bases). Germline CDR1 reads LGHDT; CDR2 reads YNNKEL (reference sequence). This CDR3 comprises 12 residues. Trimming pared 3 bases from V and 13 bases from J, leaving 16 bases between. DNA of the CDR3: TGTGCCAGCAGCCACCCACAGGGTGGGTTCTACTTC. It codes for CASSHPQGGFYF.

The CDR3 nucleotides are TGTGCCAGCACCCGGGACAGCCGATCAGGAGAACTGTTTTTT. Protein sequence: CASTRDSRSGELFF. The rearrangement links TRBV7-2 to TRBJ1-4; 7 nucleotides align to TRBD1. The CDR3 loop spans 14 amino acids. V was clipped by 7 bases and J by 12 bases; unmatched bases: 14. The germline V gene encodes CDR1 SGHTA and CDR2 FQGNSA.

This chain uses TRBV4-1 with TRBJ2-7; D not certain. Deletions cut 0 bases from V and 0 bases from J, with 12 bases between. CDR1 is MGHRA and CDR2 is YSYEKL in the germline V gene. CDR3 length: 16 amino acids. The chain's CDR3 is CASSQDATMSSYEQYF. The CDR3 nucleotides read TGCGCCAGCAGCCAAGACGCGACAATGAGCTCCTACGAGCAGTACTTC.

The chain recombines TRBV11-2 with TRBJ2-2, with D maybe TRBD1 (5 bases). CDR1 SGHAT and CDR2 FQNNGV come from the germline V gene. The CDR3 has 14 residues. The V end lost 5 bases, the J end lost 1 base, and 8 bases lay between the germline ends. In DNA, the CDR3 is TGTGCCAGCAGCCAAGGACAGAACACCGGGGAGCTGTTTTTT. This encodes CASSQGQNTGELFF. Full variable domain (missing parts from reference TRBV11-2 and TRBJ2-2): EAGVAQSPRYKIIEKRQSVAFWCNPISGHATLYWYQQILGQGPKLLIQFQNNGVVDDSQLPKDRFSAERLKGVDSTLKIQPAKLEDSAVYLCASSQGQNTGELFFGEGSRLTVL.

The chain recombines TRBV19 with TRBJ1-1; D uncertain. V was trimmed by 11 bases and J by 1 base, leaving 17 bases between them. This CDR3 is 14 amino acids long. In germline, CDR1 is LNHDA, CDR2 SQIVND (reference sequence). The DNA of the CDR3 is TGTGCCGCCAACTCAGTGGGAGGGAACACTGAAGCTTTCTTT. Residues: CAANSVGGNTEAFF.

Notes on this clone: Other DNA variants within this sample encode the same CDR3. The chain joins TRBV7-2 to TRBJ2-2; D ambiguous. The CDR3 covers 14 residues. Trimming took 2 bases from V and 1 from J, leaving 5 bases between them. Germline values: CDR1 SGHTA, CDR2 FQGNSA. The CDR3 nucleotides are TGTGCCAGCAGCTTAATCCGGAACACCGGGGAGCTGTTTTTT. It is translated as CASSLIRNTGELFF.

The chain links TRBV6-5 to TRBJ1-6; D is unclear. The CDR3 has 15 residues. Germline V lookup: CDR1 MNHEY, CDR2 SVGAGI. Between the trimmed V and J ends, which lost 3 bases and 7 bases, there was a span of 13 bases. CDR3: CASSYGSSKNSPLHF. CDR3 coding DNA: TGTGCCAGCAGTTATGGTAGTAGTAAGAATTCACCCCTCCACTTT.

This clone was observed once. J is TRBJ2-5 and V is TRBV7-8, with D uncertain. Trimming shortened V by 1 base and J by 1 base, and 7 bases separated the two germline ends. From germline, CDR1 is SGHVS and CDR2 FQNEAQ. The CDR3 has 14 residues. CDR3 nucleotides: TGTGCCAGCAGCTTAGGTGACATCCAAGAGACCCAGTACTTC. This translates into CASSLGDIQETQYF. The entire variable domain, with the rest obtained from reference TRBV7-8 and TRBJ2-5, is as follows: GAGVSQSPRYKVAKRGQDVALRCDPISGHVSLFWYQQALGQGPEFLTYFQNEAQLDKSGLPSDRFFAERPEGSVSTLKIQRTQQEDSAVYLCASSLGDIQETQYFGPGTRLLVL.

This chain uses TRBV28 with TRBJ1-6; D call uncertain. Germline V gene sequence: CDR1 MDHEN, CDR2 SYDVKM. V lost 8 bases and J 14 bases, leaving 13 bases between the germline ends. The CDR3 consists of 11 residues. The CDR3 DNA is TGTGCCAGCTTGGGAGAATTCACCCTCCACTTT. This sequence encodes CASLGEFTLHF. Drawing the rest from reference TRBV28 and TRBJ1-6, the complete variable domain is DVKVTQSSRYLVKRTGEKVFLECVQDMDHENMFWYRQDPGLGLRLIYFSYDVKMKEKGDIPEGYSVSREKKERFSLILESASTNQTSMYLCASLGEFTLHFGNGTRLTVT.

V and J are TRBV29-1 and TRBJ2-6; 10 bases are shared with TRBD1. The V segment lost 3 bases and the J segment 0 bases; nucleotides outside the gene matches: 8. Per the germline V gene, CDR1 is SQVTM and CDR2 is ANQGSEA. The CDR3 runs 18 residues. CDR3 sequence (DNA): TGCAGCGTTGATTTCGGACAGGGGGGCGTCTCTGGGGCCAACGTCCTGACTTTC. Its translation is CSVDFGQGGVSGANVLTF.

In its sample, this clone was seen once. The rearrangement joins TRBV28 to TRBJ2-7, with TRBD2 matching 9 bases. With 5 bases clipped from V and 3 bases from J, the junction kept 8 bases outside the gene matches. Per germline, CDR1 MDHEN and CDR2 SYDVKM. CDR3 length: 15 residues. The CDR3 DNA is TGTGCCAGCAGTCCCGCGGGGGGGAGGCGCTACGAGCAGTACTTC. This sequence encodes CASSPAGGRRYEQYF. Combining the CDR3 with reference TRBV28 and TRBJ2-7 gives the whole variable domain DVKVTQSSRYLVKRTGEKVFLECVQDMDHENMFWYRQDPGLGLRLIYFSYDVKMKEKGDIPEGYSVSREKKERFSLILESASTNQTSMYLCASSPAGGRRYEQYFGPGTRLTVT.